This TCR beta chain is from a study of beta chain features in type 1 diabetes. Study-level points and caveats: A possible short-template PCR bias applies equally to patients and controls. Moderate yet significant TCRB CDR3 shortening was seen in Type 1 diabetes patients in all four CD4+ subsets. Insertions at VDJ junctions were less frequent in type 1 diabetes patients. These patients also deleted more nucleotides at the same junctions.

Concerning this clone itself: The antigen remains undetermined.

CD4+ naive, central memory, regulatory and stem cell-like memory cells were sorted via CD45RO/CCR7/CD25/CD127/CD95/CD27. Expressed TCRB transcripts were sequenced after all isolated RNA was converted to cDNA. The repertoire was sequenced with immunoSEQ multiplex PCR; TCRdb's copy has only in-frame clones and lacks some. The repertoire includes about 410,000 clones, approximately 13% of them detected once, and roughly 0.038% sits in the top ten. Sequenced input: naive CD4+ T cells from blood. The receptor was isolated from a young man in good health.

The CDR3: CASTTSGGPNTQYF. Here the CDR3 DNA reads TGTGCCAGCACCACCAGCGGGGGGCCAAATACGCAGTATTTT. The chain employs TRBV7-8 and TRBJ2-3, with 9 bases lining up with TRBD2. The CDR3 contains 14 residues. With V trimmed by 7 bases and J by 7 bases, 9 bases remained unmatched. Germline assignment: CDR1 SGHVS and CDR2 FQNEAQ.